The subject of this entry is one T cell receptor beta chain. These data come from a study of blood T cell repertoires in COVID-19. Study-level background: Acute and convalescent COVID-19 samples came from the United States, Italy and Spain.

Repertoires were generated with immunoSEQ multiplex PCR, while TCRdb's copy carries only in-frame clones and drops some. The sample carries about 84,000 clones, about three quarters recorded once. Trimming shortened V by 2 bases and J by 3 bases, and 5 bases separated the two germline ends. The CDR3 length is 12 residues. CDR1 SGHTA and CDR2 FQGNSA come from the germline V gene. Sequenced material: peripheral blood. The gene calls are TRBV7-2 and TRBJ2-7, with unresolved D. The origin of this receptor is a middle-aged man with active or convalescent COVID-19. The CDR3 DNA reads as TGTGCCAGCAGCTTATCCTTCTACGAGCAGTACTTC. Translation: CASSLSFYEQYF.